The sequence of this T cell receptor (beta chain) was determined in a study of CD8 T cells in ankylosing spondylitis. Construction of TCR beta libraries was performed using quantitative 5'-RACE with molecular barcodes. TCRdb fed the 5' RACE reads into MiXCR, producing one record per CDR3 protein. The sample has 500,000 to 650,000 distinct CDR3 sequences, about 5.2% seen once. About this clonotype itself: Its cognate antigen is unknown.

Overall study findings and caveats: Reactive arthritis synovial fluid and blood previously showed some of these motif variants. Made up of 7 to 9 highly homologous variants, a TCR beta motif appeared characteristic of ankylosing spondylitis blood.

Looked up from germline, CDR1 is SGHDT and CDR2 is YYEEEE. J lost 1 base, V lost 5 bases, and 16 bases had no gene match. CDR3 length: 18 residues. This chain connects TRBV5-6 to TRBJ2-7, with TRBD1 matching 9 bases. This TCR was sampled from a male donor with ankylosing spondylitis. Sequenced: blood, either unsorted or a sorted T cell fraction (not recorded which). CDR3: CASSSLRQGVIKSYEQYF. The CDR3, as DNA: TGTGCCAGCAGTTCCCTACGACAGGGGGTTATTAAATCCTACGAGCAGTACTTC.